The rows below give T cell receptor beta chains drawn from one sample of a study of blood T cell repertoires in COVID-19. Here immunoSEQ multiplex PCR was the method, and the copy in TCRdb shows in-frame clones only, minus some. The profile shows about 98,000 clones, roughly 80% of them singletons. The sample was peripheral blood. The source of these receptors is a woman aged 80 or over with acute or convalescent COVID-19. CDR3s include the opening cysteine and the closing phenylalanine or tryptophan. Only part of the rows carry a size: once, few, many, or a class if the clone is expanded.

CDR3 length | V gene | clone size | CDR3 protein
13 | TRBV5-1 | - | CASSESGGDTQYF
14 | TRBV30 | - | CAWKRQGSGSPLHF
13 | TRBV6-5 | - | CASSRIADTEAFF
15 | TRBV19 | - | CASSKLAGGTKTQYF
12 | TRBV6-5 | - | CASTFAYNEQFF
15 | TRBV3-1/TRBV3-2 | - | CASSPNAAVQETQYF
16 | TRBV2 | - | CASSRDRPSSGNTIYF
14 | TRBV18 | - | CASSADRSNYGYTF
14 | TRBV2 | - | CASSGTGGTDTQYF
11 | TRBV6-5 | - | CASQTAGEQYF
14 | TRBV7-2 | - | CASSSRQSNYGYTF
15 | TRBV10-3 | - | CAISAGTSGKETQYF
11 | TRBV10-3 | - | CAISDYNTIYF
14 | TRBV2 | - | CASRRTGAAGELFF
15 | TRBV7-9 | - | CASSSVEQGTYEQYF
14 | TRBV2 | - | CASRADGSNQPQHF
14 | TRBV7-2 | - | CASSLSGDGNTIYF
15 | TRBV7-2 | - | CASSFNSGSSYEQYF
16 | TRBV28 | few | CASSSGLSSYNSPLHF
15 | TRBV27 | - | CASSFRTGTNEKLFF
20 | TRBV3-1/TRBV3-2 | - | CASSQGGRARGLTNNSPLHF
15 | TRBV5-5 | - | CASSLSAGGQGEQFF
15 | TRBV4-3 | - | CASSQVAGVYNEQFF
14 | TRBV2 | - | CASSGTEWYSPLHF
16 | TRBV28 | - | CASTMAGTSGHNEQFF
12 | TRBV28 | - | CAAGGRTMGYTF
16 | TRBV5-1 | - | CASSLGDRGPNSPLHF
13 | TRBV7-2 | - | CASSLERGETQYF
15 | TRBV7-3 | - | CASSLTGTVGETQYF
15 | TRBV18 | - | CASSPRTEGGSPLHF
13 | TRBV19 | - | CASSIQGSFGYTF